This entry concerns a single T cell receptor (beta chain). The sample contains more than one DNA sequence encoding this CDR3. These data come from a study of blood T cell repertoires in COVID-19. Across the study: Sites in the United States, Italy and Spain provided acute and convalescent COVID-19 samples. T cells, B-cell-depleted T cells, or PBMCs supplied cDNA or gDNA.

Generated by immunoSEQ multiplex PCR, the TCRdb table keeps only in-frame clones and is missing some. The sample contains 450,000 to 500,000 clones, 80% to 90% of which appear only once. Germline loops: CDR1 LNHDA, CDR2 SQIVND (reference sequence). V lost 5 bases and J lost 4, with 11 bases in between. The CDR3 has 13 residues. Sequencing used peripheral blood. The J gene is TRBJ1-1, the V gene TRBV19; possible D gene TRBD1, 6 bases. This TCR was recovered from a human donor in a cohort sampled during active COVID-19. In DNA, the CDR3 is TGTGCCAGTAGTGCAGGGGTCGGCACTGAAGCTTTCTTT. It specifies CASSAGVGTEAFF.